These 25 T cell receptor beta chains originate from one sample sequenced in a study of T cells in Graves' hyperthyroidism and ophthalmopathy. From RNA transcripts, TCR beta CDR3 regions were amplified. Researchers ran a first-round RT-PCR on the TCR CDR3 using the HTBI primer set. A single record per CDR3 protein comes from TCRdb applying MiXCR to the multiplex PCR reads. The sample lists under 650,000 distinct CDR3 sequences, around 15% occurring once. The specimen was blood. Receptors were obtained from a woman aged 25 to 39 with Graves' hyperthyroidism.

This clonotype has a handful of counts. The genes are TRBV19 and TRBJ2-3; 8 nucleotides match TRBD1. The ends lost 1 base at V and 5 bases at J; junction bases unmatched: 2. This CDR3 is built from 14 residues. Germline assignment: CDR1 LNHDA and CDR2 SQIVND (reference sequence). The CDR3 is CASSIGDRKDTQYF. CDR3 DNA: TGTGCCAGTAGTATAGGGGACAGGAAAGATACGCAGTATTTT.

At least ten counts were recorded for this clonotype. This chain joins TRBV6-1 and TRBJ2-1; 7 bases fit TRBD2. Germline V gives CDR1 MNHNS, CDR2 SASEGT. CDR3 length equals 15 residues. Germline trimming cut 6 bases from V and 0 bases from J; bases unmatched to any gene: 5. The CDR3 bases are TGTGCCAGCAGGGCATCTAGCGGCTCCTACAATGAGCAGTTCTTC. Protein sequence: CASRASSGSYNEQFF.

This clonotype has only a few counts. The V call is TRBV6-2 or TRBV6-3, the J call TRBJ2-1; D remains ambiguous. Germline-derived CDR1 and CDR2 are MNHEY and SVGEGT. V gave up 5 bases and J gave up 5 bases, with 19 bases separating them. CDR3 size: 16 residues. The CDR3: CASSLHTIFSDNEQFF. CDR3 sequence (DNA): TGTGCCAGCAGTCTCCATACGATATTTAGTGACAATGAGCAGTTCTTC.

A few counts support this clonotype. The genes are TRBV20-1 and TRBJ1-3; D remains ambiguous. CDR3 length: 14 residues. CDR1 is DFQATT, CDR2 SNEGSKA, per germline (reference sequence). V was pared by 7 bases and J by 0 bases, with 13 bases between. The CDR3 is CSVEIPLSGNTIYF. In DNA, the CDR3 is TGCAGTGTTGAAATTCCGCTCTCTGGAAACACCATATATTTT.

This clonotype was observed a handful of times. The V and J genes are TRBV28 and TRBJ1-2, with TRBD1 matching over 9 bases. This CDR3 is built from 13 residues. Germline V lookup: CDR1 MDHEN, CDR2 SYDVKM. V dropped 5 bases and J dropped 8; count of bases not matched to a gene: 6. The CDR3 sequence: CASSRRDREGYTF. CDR3 coding DNA: TGTGCCAGCAGTCGTAGGGACAGGGAAGGCTACACCTTC.

This clonotype has ten or more counts. This chain uses TRBV2 with TRBJ1-2, with D unclear. Germline-derived CDR1 and CDR2 are SNHLY and FYNNEI. The CDR3 is made up of 13 amino acids. V was trimmed by 6 bases and J by 3 bases, leaving 11 bases between them. This CDR3 reads CASRLGFDYGYTF. CDR3 DNA: TGTGCCAGCAGACTGGGCTTCGACTATGGCTACACCTTC. Filled out from reference TRBV2 and TRBJ1-2, the complete variable domain reads EPEVTQTPSHQVTQMGQEVILRCVPISNHLYFYWYRQILGQKVEFLVSFYNNEISEKSEIFDDQFSVERPDGSNFTLKIRSTKLEDSAMYFCASRLGFDYGYTFGSGTRLTVV.

The gene calls are TRBV6-2 or TRBV6-3 and TRBJ2-7; weak D call: TRBD2 (5 bases). This CDR3 spans 15 amino acids. CDR1 and CDR2 from the germline V gene are MNHEY and SVGEGT. Trimming cost V 10 bases and J 0 bases, with 19 bases left between them. The CDR3 protein is CATSTQTRGSYEQYF. The CDR3 DNA is TGTGCCACCTCGACACAGACCCGGGGCTCCTACGAGCAGTACTTC.

This clonotype was counted at least ten times. One end of the junction is discordant with germline, which a read error may explain. The chain combines TRBV5-1 with TRBJ2-7; TRBD2 matches 12 bases. The length of the CDR3 is 15 residues. The germline gives CDR1 SGHRS, CDR2 YFSETQ. CDR3 region: CASSPLAGGPYEQYF. The CDR3 DNA sequence: TGTGCCAGCAGTCCCCTAGCGGGAGGGCCCTACGAGCAGTACTTC.

The V call is TRBV27, the J call TRBJ2-2, with 14 nucleotides matching TRBD2. Germline V CDR1 and CDR2: MNHEY, SMNVEV (reference sequence). The length of the CDR3 is 18 residues. V trimming: 8 bases; J trimming: 8 bases; junction bases outside the gene matches: 16. Here the CDR3 reads CASLGITPGLAGVGELFF. The CDR3 DNA sequence: TGTGCCAGCCTCGGGATAACACCGGGACTAGCGGGAGTTGGGGAGCTGTTTTTT.

The CDR3 reads CSARDSGQLTYEQYF. Here the CDR3 DNA reads TGCAGTGCTAGAGATTCGGGACAGCTAACCTACGAGCAGTACTTC. The rearrangement links TRBV20-1 to TRBJ2-7; TRBD1 matches 7 bases. The germline gives CDR1 DFQATT, CDR2 SNEGSKA (reference sequence). The CDR3 loop spans 15 amino acids. The V gene end was trimmed by 0 bases and the J gene end by 2 bases; junction bases not matched to a gene: 7.

The V call is TRBV5-1, the J call TRBJ2-5; D is undetermined. Germline CDR1 SGHRS, CDR2 YFSETQ. There are 13 residues in the CDR3. Trimming pared 1 base from V and 4 bases from J, leaving 8 bases between. In DNA form, the CDR3 reads TGCGCCAGCAGCTTGCTAGGGCCAGAGACCCAGTACTTC. It encodes CASSLLGPETQYF.

This clonotype was detected ten times or more. This chain connects TRBV30 to TRBJ1-1; no reliable D call. The length of the CDR3 is 12 residues. V lost 2 bases to trimming and J lost 0 bases, with 4 bases between them. CDR1 and CDR2 from the germline V gene are GTSNPN and SVGIG (reference sequence). The CDR3 here is CAWSSMNTEAFF. The CDR3 DNA reads TGTGCCTGGAGTTCCATGAACACTGAAGCTTTCTTT.

The chain joins TRBV29-1 to TRBJ2-7, with 7 bases that match TRBD2. The CDR3 runs 13 residues. After removal of 4 bases from V and 3 bases from J, the junction contained 6 bases not matched to a gene. Germline CDR1 SQVTM, CDR2 ANQGSEA. Here the CDR3 reads CSVVGDYSYEQYF. The CDR3 nucleotides read TGCAGCGTTGTCGGGGACTATAGCTACGAGCAGTACTTC.

This clonotype was observed at least ten times. The genes are TRBV20-1 and TRBJ2-1; TRBD2 agrees at 10 bases. In germline, CDR1 is DFQATT, CDR2 SNEGSKA (reference sequence). J gave up 9 bases and V 2 bases, and 13 bases lay outside the gene matches. The length of the CDR3 is 16 residues. CDR3 protein: CSARSSGRALDGEQFF. The DNA for the CDR3 is TGCAGTGCTAGATCCAGCGGGAGGGCCCTCGATGGTGAGCAGTTCTTC.

This clonotype turned up a few times. V and J are TRBV24-1 and TRBJ2-1; D might be TRBD1 or TRBD2, each matching 5 bases. The germline gives CDR1 KGHDR, CDR2 SFDVKD. This CDR3 has 17 amino acids. Trimming stripped 5 bases from V and 0 bases from J, with 16 bases between. The CDR3 sequence is CATSAPSGTTSYNEQFF. CDR3 in DNA: TGTGCCACCAGTGCCCCATCCGGGACCACCTCCTACAATGAGCAGTTCTTC.

In its sample, this clonotype was seen a few times. The chain combines TRBV10-2 with TRBJ1-1; TRBD1 matches 7 bases. This CDR3 region has 12 residues. Germline CDR1 and CDR2: WSHSY and SAAADI. Trimming took 4 bases from V and 6 from J; bases not matched to a gene: 2. CDR3 amino acids: CASSGGTAEAFF. In DNA form, the CDR3 reads TGCGCCAGCAGTGGAGGGACAGCTGAAGCTTTCTTT.

This clonotype has at least ten counts. The chain has TRBV11-3 and TRBJ2-6; 9 bases align to TRBD1. V lost 0 bases and J lost 1; bases outside the gene matches: 13. This CDR3 contains 21 residues. Germline values: CDR1 SGHNT, CDR2 YENEEA. In nucleotides, the CDR3 is TGTGCCAGCAGCTTAGATGGCCCAGCCCCGGGACAGGGTTCTGGGGCCAACGTCCTGACTTTC. It yields the protein CASSLDGPAPGQGSGANVLTF.

This clonotype is a singleton in its sample. The chain carries TRBV20-1 and TRBJ2-1; D gene unclear. V lost 2 bases to trimming and J lost 0 bases, with 14 bases between them. The V gene's germline CDR1 is DFQATT and CDR2 SNEGSKA (reference sequence). This CDR3 has 16 residues. The CDR3 spells CSARHAFPSSYNEQFF. CDR3 DNA: TGCAGTGCTAGACACGCCTTCCCAAGCTCCTACAATGAGCAGTTCTTC.

This clonotype occurred many times. This rearrangement joins TRBV7-2 to TRBJ1-4, with D hard to call. Trimming shortened V by 5 bases and J by 0 bases, and 7 bases separated the two germline ends. The CDR3 has 14 residues. Germline V gene sequence: CDR1 SGHTA, CDR2 FQGNSA. Written as DNA, the CDR3 is TGTGCCAGCAGCGTAACAGCAACTAATGAAAAACTGTTTTTT. Protein: CASSVTATNEKLFF.

This clonotype was recorded at least ten times. The chain joins TRBV7-9 to TRBJ2-7; tentative D call: TRBD2 (6 bases). The CDR3 is 14 residues long. The V gene lost 2 bases and the J gene lost 2 bases, with 10 bases spanning the gap. Germline V lookup: CDR1 SEHNR, CDR2 FQNEAQ (reference sequence). The CDR3: CASSLREDPYEQYF. CDR3 coding DNA: TGTGCCAGCAGCTTAAGGGAGGACCCCTACGAGCAGTACTTC. Complete variable domain (other parts from reference TRBV7-9 and TRBJ2-7): DTGVSQNPRHKITKRGQNVTFRCDPISEHNRLYWYRQTLGQGPEFLTYFQNEAQLEKSRLLSDRFSAERPKGSFSTLEIQRTEQGDSAMYLCASSLREDPYEQYFGPGTRLTVT.

The CDR3 loop is CSVEVGLAASYEQYF. The CDR3 coding sequence is TGCAGCGTTGAAGTCGGACTAGCGGCCTCCTACGAGCAGTACTTC. V gene TRBV29-1 combines with J gene TRBJ2-7; 10 bases are a match to TRBD2. CDR3 length: 15 residues. Germline V CDR1 and CDR2: SQVTM, ANQGSEA. Trimming at V came to 1 base and at J to 0 bases, leaving 3 bases not matched to a gene.

The gene calls are TRBV20-1 and TRBJ2-2; 8 nucleotides agree with TRBD2. J was trimmed by 4 bases and V by 0 bases; bases with no gene match: 7. CDR1 and CDR2 from the germline V gene are DFQATT and SNEGSKA (reference sequence). The CDR3 totals 16 residues. Here the CDR3 DNA reads TGCAGTGCTAGAGATAAACGGGAGGGATTCACCGGGGAGCTGTTTTTT. Encoded protein: CSARDKREGFTGELFF.

This clonotype came up a few times. This sequence joins TRBV7-2 and TRBJ2-1; no firm D call. Germline CDR1 reads SGHTA; CDR2 reads FQGNSA. V was cut by 2 bases and J by 2 bases, with 10 bases left in between. The CDR3 covers 15 residues. CDR3 region: CASSLWKPTYNEQFF. The CDR3, as DNA: TGTGCCAGCAGCTTATGGAAGCCGACCTACAATGAGCAGTTCTTC. Full variable domain (missing parts from reference TRBV7-2 and TRBJ2-1): GAGVSQSPSNKVTEKGKDVELRCDPISGHTALYWYRQSLGQGLEFLIYFQGNSAPDKSGLPSDRFSAERTGGSVSTLTIQRTQQEDSAVYLCASSLWKPTYNEQFFGPGTRLTVL.

V usage is TRBV28 and J usage is TRBJ1-5, with a tentative D call TRBD1 (5 bases). Trimming left V 9 bases short and J 9 bases short, with 30 bases between. CDR1 and CDR2 (germline): MDHEN, SYDVKM. This CDR3 spans 17 amino acids. The CDR3 region is CASLPPQGRAGSGPQHF. The CDR3 coding sequence is TGTGCCAGTCTGCCCCCCCAAGGGAGGGCAGGGTCCGGGCCCCAGCATTTT.

This clonotype turned up a few times. The chain couples TRBV19 to TRBJ2-3; unclear D gene. This CDR3 has 14 residues. Germline CDR1 LNHDA, CDR2 SQIVND (reference sequence). Trimming removed 7 bases from V and 6 bases from J, with 17 bases in between. CDR3 residues: CASTLDGASDTQYF. In DNA, the CDR3 is TGTGCCAGTACCCTCGATGGAGCGAGTGATACGCAGTATTTT. The full variable domain, rest sourced from reference TRBV19 and TRBJ2-3, is DGGITQSPKYLFRKEGQNVTLSCEQNLNHDAMYWYRQDPGQGLRLIYYSQIVNDFQKGDIAEGYSVSREKKESFPLTVTSAQKNPTAFYLCASTLDGASDTQYFGPGTRLTVL.